This T cell receptor (beta chain) was observed in a study of beta chain features in type 1 diabetes. Study overall: Sorted cells from all samples, numbering over 85,000,000, were examined.

The authors reverse transcribed all of the isolated RNA, so sequencing captured expressed TCRB transcripts. The data were produced by immunoSEQ multiplex PCR, yet TCRdb's version contains in-frame clones alone and is incomplete. The sample consists of around 500,000 clones, approximately 30% of them appearing once. The sample holds a few counts of this clone. The antigen is unknown. General study findings and limits: For TCRB rearrangement, an influence of HLA type remained unresolved here.

Trimming took off 0 bases at V and 4 bases at J, with 10 bases between the two ends. CDR1 and CDR2 from the germline V gene are MNHNS and SASEGT. The CDR3 has 15 amino acids. V is TRBV6-1 and J is TRBJ1-5; D call uncertain. The receptor was derived from a man aged 18 to 35 in good health. The sample taken for sequencing was naive CD4+ T cells from blood. The CDR3 region has the DNA TGTGCCAGCAGTGAAGCCTCCGGTTATAATCAGCCCCAGCATTTT. Amino acids: CASSEASGYNQPQHF.